This T cell receptor (beta chain) was found in a study of T cell responses to AZD1222 COVID-19 vaccine. TCRdb's copy holds only in-frame clones and misses some; the assay was immunoSEQ multiplex PCR. The sample contains about 190,000 clones, around 94% of which appear only once. There are 13 residues in the CDR3. Trimming left V 4 bases short and J 4 bases short, with 9 bases between. Per the germline V gene, CDR1 is MNHEY and CDR2 is SVGEGT. The sequence was collected from an adult in good health. The sample was peripheral blood, taken on day 0 of AZD1222 vaccination. V gene TRBV6-2 or TRBV6-3 combines with J gene TRBJ2-3, with D perhaps TRBD1 or TRBD2 (5 bases each). This CDR3 is CASSLGPSDTQYF. The CDR3 DNA follows: TGTGCCAGCAGTTTGGGACCCTCAGATACGCAGTATTTT.